This TCR beta chain was captured in a study of blood T cell repertoires in COVID-19. Here immunoSEQ multiplex PCR was the method, and the copy in TCRdb shows in-frame clones only, minus some. Here the sample spans about 180,000 clones, 86% being singletons. This CDR3 has 15 amino acids. The V and J ends lost 5 bases and 2 bases respectively, with 15 bases between them. In germline, CDR1 is SGHRS, CDR2 YFSETQ. All recovered Cohort 3 donors got two negative PCRs, got clearance, or saw symptom resolution. The TCR comes from a woman in her 30s who had recovered from COVID-19. The sequencing input was PBMCs or T cells enriched from blood (not recorded which). The genes are TRBV5-1 and TRBJ2-3; D possibly corresponds to TRBD2 (6 bases). In DNA form, the CDR3 reads TGCGCCAGCAGATTATGGGCGGGAACCACAGATACGCAGTATTTT. Protein product: CASRLWAGTTDTQYF.